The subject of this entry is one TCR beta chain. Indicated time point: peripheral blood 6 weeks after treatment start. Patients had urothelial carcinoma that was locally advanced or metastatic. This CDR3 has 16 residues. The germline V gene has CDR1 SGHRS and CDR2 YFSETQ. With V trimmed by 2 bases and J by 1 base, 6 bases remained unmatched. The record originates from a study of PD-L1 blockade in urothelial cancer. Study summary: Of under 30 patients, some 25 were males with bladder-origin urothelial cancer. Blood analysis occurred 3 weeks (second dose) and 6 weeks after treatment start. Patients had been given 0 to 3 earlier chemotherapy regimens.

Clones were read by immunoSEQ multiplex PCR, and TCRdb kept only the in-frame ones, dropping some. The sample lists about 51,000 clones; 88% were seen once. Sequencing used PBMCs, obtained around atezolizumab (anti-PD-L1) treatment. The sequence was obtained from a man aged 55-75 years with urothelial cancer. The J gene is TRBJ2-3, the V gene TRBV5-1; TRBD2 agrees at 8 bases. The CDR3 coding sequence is TGCGCCAGCAGCTTAGCGGGACTAGAGGGCACAGATACGCAGTATTTT. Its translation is CASSLAGLEGTDTQYF.